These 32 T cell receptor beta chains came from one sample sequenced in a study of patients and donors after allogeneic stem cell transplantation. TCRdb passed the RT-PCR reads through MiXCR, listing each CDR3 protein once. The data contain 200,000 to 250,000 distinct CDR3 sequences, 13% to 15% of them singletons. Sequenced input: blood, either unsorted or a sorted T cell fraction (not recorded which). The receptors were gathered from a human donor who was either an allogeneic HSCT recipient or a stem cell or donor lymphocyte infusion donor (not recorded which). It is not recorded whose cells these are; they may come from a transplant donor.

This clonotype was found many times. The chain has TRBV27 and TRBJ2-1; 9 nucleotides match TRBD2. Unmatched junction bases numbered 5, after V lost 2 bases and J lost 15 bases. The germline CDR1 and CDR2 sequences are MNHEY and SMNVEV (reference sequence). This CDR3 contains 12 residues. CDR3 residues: CASSLVAGVWFF. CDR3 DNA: TGTGCCAGCAGTTTAGTAGCGGGAGTATGGTTCTTC.

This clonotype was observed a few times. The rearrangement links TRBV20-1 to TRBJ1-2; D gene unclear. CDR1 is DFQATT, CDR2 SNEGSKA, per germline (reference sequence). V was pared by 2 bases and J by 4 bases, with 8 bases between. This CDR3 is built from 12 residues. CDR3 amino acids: CSARMASYGYTF. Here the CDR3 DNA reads TGCAGTGCTAGAATGGCCAGCTATGGCTACACCTTC.

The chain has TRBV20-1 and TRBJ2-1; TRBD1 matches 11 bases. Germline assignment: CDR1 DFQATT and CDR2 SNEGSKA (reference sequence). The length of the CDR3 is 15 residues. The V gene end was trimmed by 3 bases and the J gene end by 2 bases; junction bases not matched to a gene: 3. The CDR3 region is CSARGQGGPYNEQFF. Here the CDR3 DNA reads TGCAGTGCTAGGGGACAGGGGGGGCCCTACAATGAGCAGTTCTTC.

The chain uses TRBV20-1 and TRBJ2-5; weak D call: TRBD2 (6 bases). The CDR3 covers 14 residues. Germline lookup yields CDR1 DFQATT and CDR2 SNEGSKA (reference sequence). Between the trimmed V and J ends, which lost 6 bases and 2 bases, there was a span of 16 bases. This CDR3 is CSAYYGTPQETQYF. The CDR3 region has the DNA TGCAGTGCCTATTACGGGACTCCTCAAGAGACCCAGTACTTC.

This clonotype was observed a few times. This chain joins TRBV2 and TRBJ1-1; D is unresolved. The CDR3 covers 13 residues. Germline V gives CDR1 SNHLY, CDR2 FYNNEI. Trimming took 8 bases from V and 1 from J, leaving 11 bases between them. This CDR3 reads CASETRWNTEAFF. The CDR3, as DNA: TGTGCCAGCGAGACCCGATGGAACACTGAAGCTTTCTTT.

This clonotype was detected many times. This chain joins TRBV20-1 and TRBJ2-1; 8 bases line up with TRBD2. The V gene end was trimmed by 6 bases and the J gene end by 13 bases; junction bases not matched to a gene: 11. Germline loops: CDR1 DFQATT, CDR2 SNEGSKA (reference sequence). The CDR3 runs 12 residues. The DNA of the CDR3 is TGCAGTGCCAATCAACCGGGACTAGATCAGTTCTTC. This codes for CSANQPGLDQFF.

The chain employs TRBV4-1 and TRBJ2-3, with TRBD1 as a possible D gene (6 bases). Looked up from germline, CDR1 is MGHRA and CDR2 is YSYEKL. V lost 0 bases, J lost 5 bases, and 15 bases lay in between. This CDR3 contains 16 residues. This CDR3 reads CASSQDRSGAQDTQYF. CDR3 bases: TGCGCCAGCAGCCAAGATAGGTCAGGGGCCCAAGATACGCAGTATTTT.

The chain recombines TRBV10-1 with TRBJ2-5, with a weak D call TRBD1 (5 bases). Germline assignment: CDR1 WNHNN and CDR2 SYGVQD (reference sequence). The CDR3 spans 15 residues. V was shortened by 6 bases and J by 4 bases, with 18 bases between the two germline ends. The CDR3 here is CASSPERGLSETQYF. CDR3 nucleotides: TGCGCCAGCAGCCCCGAAAGGGGCCTTTCAGAGACCCAGTACTTC.

Here the CDR3 DNA reads TGTGCCACCAGCATAAGCGGCTCCTACAATGAGCAGTTCTTC. This encodes CATSISGSYNEQFF. The V and J genes are TRBV15 and TRBJ2-1, with a weak D call TRBD2 (5 bases). The CDR3 spans 14 residues. CDR1 and CDR2 (germline): LNHNV, YYDKDF (reference sequence). V was cut by 4 bases and J by 0 bases, with 7 bases left in between.

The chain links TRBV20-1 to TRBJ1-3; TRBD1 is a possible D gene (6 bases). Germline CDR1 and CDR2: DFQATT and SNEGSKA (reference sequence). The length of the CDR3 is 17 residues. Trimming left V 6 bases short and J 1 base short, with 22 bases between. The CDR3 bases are TGCAGTGCCAAACAGAGTCAGGGGTTAATTTCTGGAAACACCATATATTTT. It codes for CSAKQSQGLISGNTIYF.

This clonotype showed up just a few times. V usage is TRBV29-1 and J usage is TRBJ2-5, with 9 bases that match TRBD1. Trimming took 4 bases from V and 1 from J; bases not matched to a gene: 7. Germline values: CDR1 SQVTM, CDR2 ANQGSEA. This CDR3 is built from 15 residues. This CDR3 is CSVAGTGTPQETQYF. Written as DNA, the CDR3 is TGCAGCGTTGCCGGGACAGGGACCCCCCAAGAGACCCAGTACTTC.

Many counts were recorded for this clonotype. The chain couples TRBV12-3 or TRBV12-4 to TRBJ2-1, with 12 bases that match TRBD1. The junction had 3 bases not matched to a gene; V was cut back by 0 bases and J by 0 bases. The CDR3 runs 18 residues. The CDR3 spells CASSLAGTGGVSYNEQFF. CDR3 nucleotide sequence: TGTGCCAGCAGTTTAGCCGGGACAGGGGGCGTCTCCTACAATGAGCAGTTCTTC.

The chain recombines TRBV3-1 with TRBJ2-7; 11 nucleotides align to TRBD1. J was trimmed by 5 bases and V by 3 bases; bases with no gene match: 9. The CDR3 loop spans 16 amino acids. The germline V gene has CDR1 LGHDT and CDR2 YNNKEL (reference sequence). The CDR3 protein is CASSHLTRDRGDEQYF. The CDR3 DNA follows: TGTGCCAGCAGCCACCTTACCCGGGACAGGGGGGACGAGCAGTACTTC.

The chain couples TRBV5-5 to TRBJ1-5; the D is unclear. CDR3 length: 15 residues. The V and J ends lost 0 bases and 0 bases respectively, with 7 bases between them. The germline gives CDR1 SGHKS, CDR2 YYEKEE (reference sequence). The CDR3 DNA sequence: TGTGCCAGCAGCTTGGAACCTCATAGCAATCAGCCCCAGCATTTT. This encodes CASSLEPHSNQPQHF.

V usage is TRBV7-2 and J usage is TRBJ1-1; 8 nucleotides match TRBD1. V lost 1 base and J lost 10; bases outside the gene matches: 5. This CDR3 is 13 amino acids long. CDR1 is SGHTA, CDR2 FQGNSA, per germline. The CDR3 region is CASSLGGRGRAFF. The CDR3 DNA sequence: TGTGCCAGCAGCTTAGGGGGCAGGGGGCGAGCTTTCTTT.

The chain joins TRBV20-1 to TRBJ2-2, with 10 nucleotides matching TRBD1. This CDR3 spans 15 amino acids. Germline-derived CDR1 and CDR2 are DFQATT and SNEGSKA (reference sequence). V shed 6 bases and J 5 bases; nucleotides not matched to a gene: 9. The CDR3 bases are TGCAGTGCCAGTGGACAGGGGGAGTTTACCGGGGAGCTGTTTTTT. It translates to CSASGQGEFTGELFF.

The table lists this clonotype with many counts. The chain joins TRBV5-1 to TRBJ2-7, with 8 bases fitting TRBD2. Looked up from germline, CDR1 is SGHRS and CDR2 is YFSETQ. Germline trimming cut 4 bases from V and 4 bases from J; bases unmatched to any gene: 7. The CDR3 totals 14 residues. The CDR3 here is CASSGGRSKYEQYF. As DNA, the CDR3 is TGCGCCAGCAGCGGCGGGAGGAGTAAGTACGAGCAGTACTTC. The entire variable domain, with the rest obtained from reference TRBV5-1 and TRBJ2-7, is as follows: KAGVTQTPRYLIKTRGQQVTLSCSPISGHRSVSWYQQTPGQGLQFLFEYFSETQRNKGNFPGRFSGRQFSNSRSEMNVSTLELGDSALYLCASSGGRSKYEQYFGPGTRLTVT.

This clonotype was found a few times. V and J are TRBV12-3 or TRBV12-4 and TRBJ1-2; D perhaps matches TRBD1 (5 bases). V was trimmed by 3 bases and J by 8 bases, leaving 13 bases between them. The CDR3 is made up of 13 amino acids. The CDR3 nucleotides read TGTGCCAGCAGTTTCCGGGGGATTGGGGGCTACACCTTC. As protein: CASSFRGIGGYTF.

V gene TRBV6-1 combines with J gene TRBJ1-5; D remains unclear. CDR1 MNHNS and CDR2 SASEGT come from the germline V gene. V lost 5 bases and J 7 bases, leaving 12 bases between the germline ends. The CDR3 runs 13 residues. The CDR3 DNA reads TGTGCCAGCAGTCTCGGGGATCAGCAGCCCCAGCATTTT. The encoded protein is CASSLGDQQPQHF.

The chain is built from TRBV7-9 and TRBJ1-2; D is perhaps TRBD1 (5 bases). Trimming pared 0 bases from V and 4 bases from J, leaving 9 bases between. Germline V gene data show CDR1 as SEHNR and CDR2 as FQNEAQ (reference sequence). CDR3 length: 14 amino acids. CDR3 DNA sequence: TGTGCCAGCAGCTTAGCAGGGGAGACCTATGGCTACACCTTC. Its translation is CASSLAGETYGYTF.

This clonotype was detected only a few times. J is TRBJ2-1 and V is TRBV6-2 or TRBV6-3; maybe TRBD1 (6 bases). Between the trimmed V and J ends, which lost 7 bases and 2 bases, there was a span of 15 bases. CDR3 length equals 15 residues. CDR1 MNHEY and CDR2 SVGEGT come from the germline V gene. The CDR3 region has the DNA TGTGCCAGCACGGAAGAGGCAGGGGCCTACAATGAGCAGTTCTTC. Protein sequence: CASTEEAGAYNEQFF.

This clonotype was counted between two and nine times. The CDR3 protein is CASSRGDARGETQYF. CDR3 in DNA: TGTGCCAGCAGCCGGGGGGATGCCAGGGGCGAGACCCAGTACTTC. The chain links TRBV7-7 to TRBJ2-5, with a tentative D call TRBD2 (7 bases). The V and J ends lost 5 bases and 5 bases respectively, with 18 bases between them. The CDR3 runs to 15 residues. Germline V gene data show CDR1 as SSHAT and CDR2 as FNYEAQ (reference sequence).

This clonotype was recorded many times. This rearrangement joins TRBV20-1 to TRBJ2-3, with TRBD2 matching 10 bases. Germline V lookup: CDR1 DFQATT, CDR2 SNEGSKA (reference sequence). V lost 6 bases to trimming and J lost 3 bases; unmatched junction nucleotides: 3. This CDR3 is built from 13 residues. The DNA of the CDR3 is TGCAGTGCCACTAGCGGGGTAACAGATACGCAGTATTTT. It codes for CSATSGVTDTQYF.

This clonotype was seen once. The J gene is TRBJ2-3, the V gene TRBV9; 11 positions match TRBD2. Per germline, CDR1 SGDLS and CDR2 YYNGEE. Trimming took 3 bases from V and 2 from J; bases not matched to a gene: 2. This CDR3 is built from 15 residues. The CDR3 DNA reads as TGTGCCAGCAGCGCGGGACTAGCGGTCACAGATACGCAGTATTTT. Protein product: CASSAGLAVTDTQYF.

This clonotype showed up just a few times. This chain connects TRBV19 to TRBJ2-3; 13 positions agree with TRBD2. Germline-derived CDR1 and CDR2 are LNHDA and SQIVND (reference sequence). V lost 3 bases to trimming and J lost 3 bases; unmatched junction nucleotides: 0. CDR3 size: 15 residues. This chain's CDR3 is CASSMTSGGTDTQYF. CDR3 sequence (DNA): TGTGCCAGTAGTATGACTAGCGGGGGGACAGATACGCAGTATTTT.

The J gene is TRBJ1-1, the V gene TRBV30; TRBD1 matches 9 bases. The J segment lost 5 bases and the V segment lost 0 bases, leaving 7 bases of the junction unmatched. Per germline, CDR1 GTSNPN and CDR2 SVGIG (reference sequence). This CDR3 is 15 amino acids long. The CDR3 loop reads CAWSVLGQGMTEAFF. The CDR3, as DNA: TGTGCCTGGAGTGTACTGGGACAGGGAATGACTGAAGCTTTCTTT.

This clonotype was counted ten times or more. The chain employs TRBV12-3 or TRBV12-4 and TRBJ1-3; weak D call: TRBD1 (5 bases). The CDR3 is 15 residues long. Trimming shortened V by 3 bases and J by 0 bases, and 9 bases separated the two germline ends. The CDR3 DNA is TGTGCCAGCAGTTTTCAGGGATTCTCTGGAAACACCATATATTTT. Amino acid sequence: CASSFQGFSGNTIYF.

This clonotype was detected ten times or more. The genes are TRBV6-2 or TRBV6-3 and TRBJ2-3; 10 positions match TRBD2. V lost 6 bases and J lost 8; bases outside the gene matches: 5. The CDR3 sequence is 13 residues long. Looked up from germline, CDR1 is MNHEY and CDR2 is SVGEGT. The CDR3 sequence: CASRGTSAGTQYF. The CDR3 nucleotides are TGTGCCAGCAGAGGGACTAGCGCTGGTACGCAGTATTTT.

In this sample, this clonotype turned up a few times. The CDR3 region is CASSQIPQGEQYF. For the CDR3, the DNA is TGTGCCAGCAGCCAAATCCCCCAAGGCGAGCAGTACTTC. The V and J genes are TRBV14 and TRBJ2-7; D unresolved. Deletions cut 2 bases from V and 6 bases from J, with 11 bases between. Germline V gene lookup returns CDR1 SGHDN and CDR2 FVKESK. CDR3 length equals 13 residues.

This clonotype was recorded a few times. The DNA for the CDR3 is TGTGCCAGTATTGCAGACTCAGGCTCCTACGAGCAGTACTTC. This sequence encodes CASIADSGSYEQYF. The chain links TRBV19 to TRBJ2-7; D is undetermined. CDR3 length: 14 residues. V was cut by 7 bases and J by 0 bases, with 13 bases left in between. Germline V gives CDR1 LNHDA, CDR2 SQIVND (reference sequence).

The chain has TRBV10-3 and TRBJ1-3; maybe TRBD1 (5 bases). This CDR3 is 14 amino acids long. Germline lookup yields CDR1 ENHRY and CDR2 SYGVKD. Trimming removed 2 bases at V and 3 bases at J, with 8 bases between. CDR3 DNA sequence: TGTGCCATCAGTGAGGGGGGGTTTGGAAACACCATATATTTT. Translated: CAISEGGFGNTIYF.

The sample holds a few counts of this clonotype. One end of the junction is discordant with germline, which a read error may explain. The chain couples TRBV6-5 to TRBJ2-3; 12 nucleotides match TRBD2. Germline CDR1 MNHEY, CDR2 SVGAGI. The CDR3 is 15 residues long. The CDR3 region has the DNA TGTGCCACCAGTTACCAGGGACTAGCGGGAGATACGCAGTATTTT. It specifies CATSYQGLAGDTQYF.